This TCR beta chain was recovered during a study of blood T cell repertoires in COVID-19. Study in general: PBMCs, B-cell-depleted T cells, or T cells provided the cDNA or gDNA that made up the material.

V was pared by 3 bases and J by 1 base, with 9 bases between. The CDR3 runs 14 residues. Germline lookup yields CDR1 MNHEY and CDR2 SVGAGI. Researchers sorted participants into cohorts using their self-reported clinical history. Authors' analysis steps: Amplifying reference gene primers gave estimates of nucleated cell counts. Sequenced by immunoSEQ multiplex PCR; TCRdb stores in-frame clones only, minus some. The D gene and trimming were derived from the DNA, and the V and J assignments and clone size from that table. The table records a few hundred thousand clones, just under 90% of them present only once.

The clonotype originates from a woman aged 45-65 years who had been exposed to COVID-19. The source material was PBMCs or T cells enriched from blood (not recorded which). V usage is TRBV6-5 and J usage is TRBJ1-1; tentatively, D is TRBD1 (6 bases). CDR3 residues: CASSYAGANTEAFF. For the CDR3, the DNA is TGTGCCAGCAGTTATGCAGGGGCGAACACTGAAGCTTTCTTT.